The present TCR beta chain was sequenced within a study of T-cell reconstitution after alpha-beta-depleted transplantation in children. The CDR3 totals 16 residues. Germline V gene sequence: CDR1 SGHVS, CDR2 FNYEAQ. Trimming at V came to 2 bases and at J to 7 bases, leaving 9 bases not matched to a gene. Unique molecular identifiers were built into the TCRbeta library. TCRdb reprocessed the PCR reads with MiXCR, giving one entry per CDR3 protein. The sample consists of about 350,000 distinct CDR3 sequences, roughly 13% of them appearing once. The chain couples TRBV7-6 to TRBJ1-4, with TRBD1 matching 8 bases. The sample consisted of PBMCs, taken from the stem cell graft. This clonotype was sampled from a human donor who donated a stem cell graft to a child with Fanconi anemia. The CDR3 nucleotides are TGTGCCAGCAGCTTATGGGGACAGGAGGAGGGTGAAAAACTGTTTTTT. Translating it yields CASSLWGQEEGEKLFF.